What follows is one T cell receptor beta chain and its context. The target antigen is unknown. What was amplified from RNA transcripts were TCR beta CDR3 regions. The HTBI primer set served for first-round RT-PCR of the TCR CDR3. Each CDR3 protein gets one entry after TCRdb re-called the multiplex PCR reads with MiXCR. The repertoire holds roughly 530,000 distinct CDR3 sequences, with about a sixth as singletons. These data originate in a study of T cells in Graves' hyperthyroidism and ophthalmopathy. Whole-study results and caveats: In blood, most of the thyroid clonotypes expanded above 0.001 were also present.

In making diagnoses, clinical symptoms, serum thyroxine and TRAb, thyroid ultrasound and orbital computed tomography were all used. V lost 0 bases, J lost 7 bases, and 12 bases lay in between. The length of the CDR3 is 14 residues. The V gene's germline CDR1 is LGHNA and CDR2 YSLEER. This receptor was taken from a woman younger than 35 with Graves' ophthalmopathy. This chain uses TRBV4-3 with TRBJ2-5; perhaps TRBD2 as D (5 bases). Sequencing was performed on blood. CDR3 nucleotides: TGCGCCAGCAGCCAAGATGAGACCGGAGGGACCCAGTACTTC. This codes for CASSQDETGGTQYF.